These 20 T cell receptor beta chains came from one sample sequenced in a study of cytomegalovirus exposure and HLA in healthy donors. Researchers ran the PCR with 60 Vbeta and 13 Jbeta primers. Method: immunoSEQ multiplex PCR; TCRdb's copy keeps in-frame clones and lacks some. The data contain over 95,000 clones, 74% of them singletons. The sequenced material came from PBMCs. Receptor source: a human donor in good health.

The V and J genes are TRBV25-1 and TRBJ2-3, with 7 nucleotides matching TRBD2. Germline loops: CDR1 MGHDK, CDR2 SYGVNS. The V and J ends lost 4 bases and 4 bases, in that order; junction bases with no gene match: 5. The CDR3 extends over 14 amino acids. This CDR3 is CASSGEGRADTQYF. The CDR3 DNA sequence: TGTGCCAGCAGTGGGGAGGGGCGGGCAGATACGCAGTATTTT.

This chain uses TRBV28 with TRBJ1-1; D is perhaps TRBD1 (6 bases). Germline loops: CDR1 MDHEN, CDR2 SYDVKM. The CDR3 has 15 amino acids. Trimming stripped 7 bases from V and 2 bases from J, with 17 bases between. The CDR3 reads CASTGADRTNTEAFF. The CDR3 DNA reads as TGTGCCAGCACCGGGGCGGACAGAACAAACACTGAAGCTTTCTTT.

V gene TRBV28 combines with J gene TRBJ1-4; D perhaps matches TRBD1 (5 bases). The V end was cut by 5 bases, the J end by 4 bases, with 17 bases between. The V gene's germline CDR1 is MDHEN and CDR2 SYDVKM. The length of the CDR3 is 16 residues. The CDR3 loop reads CASSRPRGSGNEKLFF. Here the CDR3 DNA reads TGTGCCAGCAGTCGCCCCCGGGGGTCGGGTAATGAAAAACTGTTTTTT. The variable domain in full, completed from reference TRBV28 and TRBJ1-4, reads DVKVTQSSRYLVKRTGEKVFLECVQDMDHENMFWYRQDPGLGLRLIYFSYDVKMKEKGDIPEGYSVSREKKERFSLILESASTNQTSMYLCASSRPRGSGNEKLFFGSGTQLSVL.

V and J are TRBV11-1 and TRBJ1-3, with D maybe TRBD1 (5 bases). The germline V and J ends were trimmed by 5 bases and 4 bases, with 9 bases remaining between them. CDR3 length: 13 amino acids. Germline-derived CDR1 and CDR2 are SGHAT and FQDESV (reference sequence). CDR3 amino acids: CASSPWGGNTIYF. CDR3 DNA: TGTGCCAGCAGCCCTTGGGGCGGAAACACCATATATTTT.

Remarks on this clone: The conserved closing phenylalanine or tryptophan is absent in this CDR3, likely reflecting a read error. The chain has TRBV29-1 and TRBJ2-7; 11 bases fit TRBD2. Trimming removed 0 bases from V and 6 bases from J; junction bases left unmatched: 4. This CDR3 spans 14 amino acids. Germline V gene sequence: CDR1 SQVTM, CDR2 ANQGSEA. The CDR3 loop reads CSVEDGTSGSEQYL. CDR3 sequence (DNA): TGCAGCGTTGAAGATGGGACTAGCGGATCCGAGCAGTACCTC.

The J gene is TRBJ2-2, the V gene TRBV7-8; TRBD2 matches 11 bases. After removal of 3 bases from V and 7 bases from J, the junction contained 4 bases not matched to a gene. Germline CDR1 is SGHVS and CDR2 is FQNEAQ. CDR3 length: 15 residues. For the CDR3, the DNA is TGTGCCAGCAGCTTCCTAGCGGGGGGTAGCGGGGAGCTGTTTTTT. It encodes CASSFLAGGSGELFF.

The chain recombines TRBV28 with TRBJ2-3; 7 bases match TRBD1. The germline gives CDR1 MDHEN, CDR2 SYDVKM. V gave up 10 bases and J gave up 0 bases; unmatched junction bases: 10. There are 15 residues in the CDR3. Here the CDR3 reads CAIQTGTASTDTQYF. CDR3 DNA sequence: TGTGCCATTCAAACCGGGACAGCCAGCACAGATACGCAGTATTTT.

The chain links TRBV2 to TRBJ2-5; maybe TRBD2 (6 bases). Looked up from germline, CDR1 is SNHLY and CDR2 is FYNNEI. Deletions cut 5 bases from V and 4 bases from J, with 23 bases between. This CDR3 contains 17 residues. The CDR3 is CASSKGAGRGQGETQYF. For the CDR3, the DNA is TGTGCCAGCAGTAAGGGTGCAGGGCGGGGCCAGGGAGAGACCCAGTACTTC.

This clone was found a few times. For the CDR3, the DNA is TGTGCCAGCAGCTTTGAGCTTGACACTGAAGCTTTCTTT. It translates to CASSFELDTEAFF. The chain has TRBV7-9 and TRBJ1-1; no reliable D call. Germline loops: CDR1 SEHNR, CDR2 FQNEAQ (reference sequence). This CDR3 comprises 13 residues. V dropped 3 bases and J dropped 3 bases, with 8 bases sitting between them.

The rearrangement joins TRBV5-6 to TRBJ2-7; 10 nucleotides line up with TRBD1. J gave up 2 bases and V 4 bases, and 3 bases lay outside the gene matches. Germline CDR1 SGHDT, CDR2 YYEEEE. CDR3 length: 14 amino acids. This CDR3 is CASSQGQGTYEQYF. CDR3 nucleotide sequence: TGTGCCAGCAGCCAGGGACAGGGGACCTACGAGCAGTACTTC.

The chain uses TRBV9 and TRBJ2-1; TRBD2 aligns across 12 bases. After removal of 0 bases from V and 9 bases from J, the junction contained 13 bases not matched to a gene. The CDR3 is 18 amino acids. The germline CDR1 and CDR2 sequences are SGDLS and YYNGEE. This chain's CDR3 is CASSVAGTSGFRATEQFF. The CDR3 DNA is TGTGCCAGCAGCGTAGCCGGGACTAGCGGGTTCCGGGCCACTGAGCAGTTCTTC.

V is TRBV7-2 and J is TRBJ1-5, with 7 bases matching TRBD1. The germline gives CDR1 SGHTA, CDR2 FQGNSA. This CDR3 has 13 residues. Trimming took 3 bases from V and 7 from J; bases not matched to a gene: 3. DNA of the CDR3: TGTGCCAGCAGCTTTGACAGGGCACAGCCCCAGCATTTT. Its translation is CASSFDRAQPQHF.

This clone was counted only a few times. The chain is built from TRBV29-1 and TRBJ2-1; tentatively, D is TRBD1 (6 bases). The CDR3 extends over 13 amino acids. From germline, CDR1 is SQVTM and CDR2 ANQGSEA. Deletions cut 5 bases from V and 9 bases from J, with 17 bases between. The CDR3 spells CSVSNVGGVEQFF. The CDR3 DNA reads as TGCAGCGTTTCGAACGTAGGGGGTGTTGAGCAGTTCTTC.

This clone appeared a few times. The rearrangement joins TRBV10-2 to TRBJ2-1; 10 nucleotides line up with TRBD2. Looked up from germline, CDR1 is WSHSY and CDR2 is SAAADI. V trimming: 6 bases; J trimming: 0 bases; junction bases outside the gene matches: 11. This CDR3 has 18 residues. The CDR3 DNA reads as TGCGCCAGCAGCCCCATTCAACTAGCGGGAACCTCCTACAATGAGCAGTTCTTC. Translation gives CASSPIQLAGTSYNEQFF.

The chain employs TRBV30 and TRBJ2-7, with 7 positions matching TRBD1. CDR1 and CDR2 from the germline V gene are GTSNPN and SVGIG (reference sequence). V gave up 8 bases and J gave up 3 bases; unmatched junction bases: 7. The length of the CDR3 is 12 residues. CDR3 region: CALQGGGYEQYF. The CDR3 DNA is TGTGCCCTCCAAGGGGGCGGCTACGAGCAGTACTTC.

J is TRBJ2-7 and V is TRBV28; 9 positions agree with TRBD1. Germline CDR1 and CDR2: MDHEN and SYDVKM. J lost 2 bases, V lost 1 base, and 0 bases had no gene match. The CDR3 is 14 residues long. This CDR3 is CASSLYRGPYEQYF. CDR3 sequence (DNA): TGTGCCAGCAGTTTATACAGGGGGCCCTACGAGCAGTACTTC.

The chain employs TRBV7-2 and TRBJ2-5, with 8 bases fitting TRBD2. The CDR3 loop spans 16 amino acids. CDR1 and CDR2 from the germline V gene are SGHTA and FQGNSA. V shed 1 base and J 7 bases; nucleotides not matched to a gene: 11. CDR3 loop: CASSLVRGGAPGTQYF. The CDR3 DNA follows: TGTGCCAGCAGCTTAGTTCGGGGGGGGGCCCCTGGGACCCAGTACTTC.

This clone was recorded a few times. The chain links TRBV29-1 to TRBJ2-7, with no clear D. Germline V gives CDR1 SQVTM, CDR2 ANQGSEA. The V end lost 2 bases, the J end lost 3 bases, and 8 bases lay between the germline ends. The CDR3 length is 12 residues. CDR3 nucleotide sequence: TGCAGCGTTGAAAGTCAGAACTACGAGCAGTACTTC. Translated, it gives CSVESQNYEQYF.

The J gene is TRBJ1-4, the V gene TRBV14; TRBD1 aligns across 9 bases. CDR3 size: 14 residues. CDR1 is SGHDN, CDR2 FVKESK, per germline. V was clipped by 4 bases and J by 7 bases; unmatched bases: 4. CDR3: CASSRGTGTEKLFF. CDR3 coding DNA: TGTGCCAGCAGCCGCGGGACAGGGACTGAAAAACTGTTTTTT. Together with reference TRBV14 and TRBJ1-4, the CDR3 gives the full variable domain: EAGVTQFPSHSVIEKGQTVTLRCDPISGHDNLYWYRRVMGKEIKFLLHFVKESKQDESGMPNNRFLAERTGGTYSTLKVQPAELEDSGVYFCASSRGTGTEKLFFGSGTQLSVL.

This chain links TRBV5-1 with TRBJ2-3; 9 bases are shared with TRBD2. The CDR3 is 15 amino acids. The germline V gene has CDR1 SGHRS and CDR2 YFSETQ. V lost 4 bases and J lost 9; bases outside the gene matches: 12. CDR3 in DNA: TGCGCCAGCAGCGCTCAAAATAGCGGGAGTGGGACGCAGTATTTT. Its translation is CASSAQNSGSGTQYF.